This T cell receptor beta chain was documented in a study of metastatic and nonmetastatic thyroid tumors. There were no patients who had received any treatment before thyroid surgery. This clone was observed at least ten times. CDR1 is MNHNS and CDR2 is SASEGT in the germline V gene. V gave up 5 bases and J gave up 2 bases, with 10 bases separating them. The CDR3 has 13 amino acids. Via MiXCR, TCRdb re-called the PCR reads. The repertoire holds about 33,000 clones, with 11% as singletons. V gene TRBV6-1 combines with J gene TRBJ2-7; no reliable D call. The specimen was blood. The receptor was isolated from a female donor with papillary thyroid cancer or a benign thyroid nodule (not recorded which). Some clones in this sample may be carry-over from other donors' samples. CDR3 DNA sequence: TGTGCCAGCAGTCACGGACCCACCTACGAGCAGTACTTC. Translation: CASSHGPTYEQYF.